The rows below give T cell receptor beta chains drawn from one sample of a study of T cells in Graves' hyperthyroidism and ophthalmopathy. TCRdb reprocessed the multiplex PCR reads via MiXCR and lists one record per CDR3 protein. The data contain about 510,000 distinct CDR3 sequences, around 13% of them seen just once; the ten biggest clones take up about 14%. Material for sequencing was blood. The receptors were sampled from a woman between 35 and 50 years old with Graves' hyperthyroidism. The CDR3 runs from the conserved cysteine through the conserved F or W. A D gene is named only where the DNA matches it firmly. Size values are once, few and many counts, or a class for expanded clones, and some rows have none.

J: TRBJ2-7
V: TRBV2
size: few
D: .
DNA: TGTGCCAGCTCAGCTGAGGACAGCAGGATCTACGAGCAGTACTTC
CDR3: CASSAEDSRIYEQYF

J: TRBJ2-2
V: TRBV20-1
size: few
D: .
DNA: TGCAGTGCTAGAAACACGGCAAACACCGGGGAGCTGTTTTTT
CDR3: CSARNTANTGELFF

J: TRBJ2-1
V: TRBV7-3
size: many
D: TRBD2
DNA: TGTGCCAGCAGCTTAGGGACTAGCGGGACCTACAATGAGCAGTTCTTC
CDR3: CASSLGTSGTYNEQFF

J: TRBJ1-2
V: TRBV3-1
size: many
D: .
DNA: TGTGCCAGCAGCAAAGGGTACACAACAAACTATGGCTACACCTTC
CDR3: CASSKGYTTNYGYTF

J: TRBJ2-3
V: TRBV5-1
size: many
D: .
DNA: TGCGCCAGCAAGGGGACCGCGGGGGATACGCAGTATTTT
CDR3: CASKGTAGDTQYF

J: TRBJ1-3
V: TRBV2
size: many
D: .
DNA: TGTGCCAGCAGTGAAGCGCGCAGGGCGCCTAGCTCTGGAAACACCATATATTTT
CDR3: CASSEARRAPSSGNTIYF

J: TRBJ2-6
V: TRBV14
size: .
D: .
DNA: TGTGCCAGCAGCCAAAAGTTTTCTGGGGCCAACGTCCTGACTTTC
CDR3: CASSQKFSGANVLTF

J: TRBJ2-2
V: TRBV12-3/TRBV12-4
size: many
D: .
DNA: TGTGCCAGCAGTTTTCTTGGGGCGGGGGAGCTGTTTTTT
CDR3: CASSFLGAGELFF

J: TRBJ2-1
V: TRBV13
size: few
D: TRBD2
DNA: TGTGCCAGCCTACTAGCGGACTACAATGAGCAGTTCTTC
CDR3: CASLLADYNEQFF

J: TRBJ2-1
V: TRBV3-1
size: many
D: TRBD2
DNA: TGTGCCAGCAGCCAAAGGACTAGCGGGTCCCGCTCCTACAATGAGCAGTTCTTC
CDR3: CASSQRTSGSRSYNEQFF

J: TRBJ1-1
V: TRBV5-1
size: many
D: TRBD1
DNA: TGCGCCAGCAGCTATGGACAGGGTGGCACTGAAGCTTTCTTT
CDR3: CASSYGQGGTEAFF

J: TRBJ2-3
V: TRBV20-1
size: .
D: .
DNA: TGCAGTGCTAGAGATCAGACTAGCACAGATACGCAGTATTTT
CDR3: CSARDQTSTDTQYF

J: TRBJ2-3
V: TRBV20-1
size: many
D: .
DNA: TGCAGTGCTGTAGAGGGGCTACTAAGCACAGATACGCAGTATTTT
CDR3: CSAVEGLLSTDTQYF

J: TRBJ2-7
V: TRBV10-3
size: many
D: .
DNA: TGTGCCACCCGCGGGACAGAGAACTACGAGCAGTACTTC
CDR3: CATRGTENYEQYF

J: TRBJ2-5
V: TRBV11-3
size: many
D: .
DNA: TGTGCCAGCAGCCAGGCCCAAGGAGTAGAAGAGACCCAGTACTTC
CDR3: CASSQAQGVEETQYF

J: TRBJ1-5
V: TRBV19
size: .
D: TRBD1
DNA: TGTGCCAGTAGTATATTGACAGGGAAAGGCAATCAGCCCCAGCATTTT
CDR3: CASSILTGKGNQPQHF

J: TRBJ2-1
V: TRBV29-1
size: .
D: .
DNA: TGCAGCGTTGTGCTACCCGGGACCTACAATGAGCAGTTCTTC
CDR3: CSVVLPGTYNEQFF

J: TRBJ2-3
V: TRBV11-2
size: many
D: .
DNA: TGTGCCAGCAGCTTCGGCCCAGTTAGCGGAGATACGCAGTATTTT
CDR3: CASSFGPVSGDTQYF

J: TRBJ2-2
V: TRBV9
size: many
D: TRBD1
DNA: TGTGCCAGCAGCTCCGGACAGGGGCTGGACGGGGAGCTGTTTTTT
CDR3: CASSSGQGLDGELFF

J: TRBJ2-5
V: TRBV28
size: many
D: .
DNA: TGTGCCAGCACAAGTCAGGTGGATGTAGAGACCCAGTACTTC
CDR3: CASTSQVDVETQYF

J: TRBJ1-3
V: TRBV7-9
size: many
D: .
DNA: TGTGCCAGCAGCTTAGTGGGCTGGAACTCTGGAAACACCATATATTTT
CDR3: CASSLVGWNSGNTIYF

J: TRBJ2-7
V: TRBV30
size: many
D: TRBD1
DNA: TGTGCCTGGAGTGTTGTCAGGGGGTCCGAGCAGTACTTC
CDR3: CAWSVVRGSEQYF

J: TRBJ2-7
V: TRBV11-2
size: many
D: .
DNA: TGTGCCAGCAGCTTAGAGGCCGAGCAGTACTTC
CDR3: CASSLEAEQYF

J: TRBJ2-7
V: TRBV9
size: .
D: .
DNA: TGTGCCAGCAGCGTAGGGAGCATGACCGAGCAGTACTTC
CDR3: CASSVGSMTEQYF

J: TRBJ1-5
V: TRBV30
size: few
D: .
DNA: TGTGCCTGGAGTGTTATGGGTTTAGGCAATCAGCCCCAGCATTTT
CDR3: CAWSVMGLGNQPQHF

J: TRBJ1-1
V: TRBV28
size: many
D: .
DNA: TGTGCCAGCAGTTTATTAGGGGGGGGACACTCTGGGAACACTGAAGCTTTCTTT
CDR3: CASSLLGGGHSGNTEAFF

J: TRBJ1-5
V: TRBV28
size: .
D: .
DNA: TGTGCCAGCAGTTTGTTAGTCCGGGCAGGGGATCAGCCCCAGCATTTT
CDR3: CASSLLVRAGDQPQHF

J: TRBJ2-3
V: TRBV7-9
size: .
D: .
DNA: TGTGCCAGCATCCACGGCGCCGCAGATACGCAGTATTTT
CDR3: CASIHGAADTQYF

J: TRBJ1-1
V: TRBV7-2
size: many
D: TRBD1
DNA: TGTGCCAGCAGATTCGACAGGGCCACTGAAGCTTTCTTT
CDR3: CASRFDRATEAFF

J: TRBJ2-5
V: TRBV30
size: many
D: .
DNA: TGTGCCTGGAGCGGCGGCAGGGACGAGACCCAGTACTTC
CDR3: CAWSGGRDETQYF

J: TRBJ2-1
V: TRBV10-3
size: few
D: TRBD1
DNA: TGTGCCATCAGTGGGACAGGGTACAATGAGCAGTTCTTC
CDR3: CAISGTGYNEQFF

J: TRBJ2-5
V: TRBV11-2
size: many
D: .
DNA: TGTGCCAGCAGCTTAGTGCTGCAAGAGACCCAGTACTTC
CDR3: CASSLVLQETQYF

J: TRBJ1-4
V: TRBV20-1
size: many
D: .
DNA: TGCAGTGTTACCGGGAACTATGAAAAACTGTTTTTT
CDR3: CSVTGNYEKLFF

J: TRBJ2-1
V: TRBV7-9
size: .
D: TRBD2
DNA: TGTACCAGCAGCTTAGCGGGATACTACAATGAGCAGTTCTTC
CDR3: CTSSLAGYYNEQFF

J: TRBJ2-7
V: TRBV7-2
size: many
D: .
DNA: TGTGCCAGCAGCCAATGGAATCACGGGGACTACGAGCAGTACTTC
CDR3: CASSQWNHGDYEQYF

J: TRBJ2-3
V: TRBV2
size: .
D: .
DNA: TGTGCCAGCAGTGAAGGATGGTTCTCCTCAGATACGCAGTATTTT
CDR3: CASSEGWFSSDTQYF

J: TRBJ2-1
V: TRBV12-3/TRBV12-4
size: many
D: .
DNA: TGTGCCAGCACCTTGGGGGGGCTAGCGACGAATGAGCAGTTCTTC
CDR3: CASTLGGLATNEQFF

J: TRBJ2-1
V: TRBV28
size: few
D: TRBD1
DNA: TGTGCCAGCACCCAGGGGGAAACCCCCCTACTCTATGAGCAGTTCTTC
CDR3: CASTQGETPLLYEQFF

J: TRBJ2-7
V: TRBV27
size: many
D: TRBD2
DNA: TGTGCCAGCAGTACCTTACCGACTAGCGCGGGATTCTACGAGCAGTACTTC
CDR3: CASSTLPTSAGFYEQYF

J: TRBJ1-2
V: TRBV2
size: many
D: TRBD1
DNA: TGTGCCAGCAGTGAATCCGCGGCAGGGGGTAGTATCTATGGCTACACCTTC
CDR3: CASSESAAGGSIYGYTF

J: TRBJ1-1
V: TRBV29-1
size: .
D: TRBD1
DNA: TGCAGCGTATCGGGACAGTCCATGACTGAAGCTTTCTTT
CDR3: CSVSGQSMTEAFF

J: TRBJ2-2
V: TRBV2
size: many
D: .
DNA: TGTGCCAGCAGTGATCTAGGCAGTAAGAACACCGGGGAGCTGTTTTTT
CDR3: CASSDLGSKNTGELFF

J: TRBJ2-1
V: TRBV2
size: many
D: TRBD2
DNA: TGTGCCACGGGCCGCGGGAGGACCTACAATGAGCAGTTCTTC
CDR3: CATGRGRTYNEQFF

J: TRBJ1-2
V: TRBV7-3
size: once
D: .
DNA: TGTGCCAGCAGCTTCCCGACCGGGTCCCACTATGGCTACACCTTC
CDR3: CASSFPTGSHYGYTF

J: TRBJ2-2
V: TRBV20-1
size: .
D: .
DNA: TGCAGTGCTAGAGATTCCAGCGGGCGGGACACCGGGGAGCTGTTTTTT
CDR3: CSARDSSGRDTGELFF

J: TRBJ2-3
V: TRBV5-1
size: many
D: .
DNA: TGCGCCAGCAGCTTGAGCGGAGACACAGATACGCAGTATTTT
CDR3: CASSLSGDTDTQYF

J: TRBJ2-7
V: TRBV7-9
size: many
D: .
DNA: TGTGCCAGCAGCTTAGCGGGCCGCCCCTACGAGCAGTACTTC
CDR3: CASSLAGRPYEQYF

J: TRBJ1-5
V: TRBV28
size: few
D: .
DNA: TGTGCCAGCAGCCCAACAGGACAGACCAGCGATCAGCCCCAGCATTTT
CDR3: CASSPTGQTSDQPQHF

J: TRBJ2-1
V: TRBV6-1
size: many
D: .
DNA: TGTGCCAGCAGTAAAAGGGCCCAGGGTCTATACAATGAGCAGTTCTTC
CDR3: CASSKRAQGLYNEQFF

J: TRBJ2-5
V: TRBV19
size: .
D: .
DNA: TGTGCCAGTAGGACGCACGGGGCCCAGGAGACCCAGTACTTC
CDR3: CASRTHGAQETQYF

J: TRBJ2-1
V: TRBV20-1
size: .
D: .
DNA: TGCAGTGCTAGCGGGAGTTTGGATGAGCAGTTCTTC
CDR3: CSASGSLDEQFF

J: TRBJ2-7
V: TRBV7-2
size: .
D: TRBD2
DNA: TGTGCCAGCAGCTTAGGAGCGACTAGCGGTTACGAGCAGTACTTC
CDR3: CASSLGATSGYEQYF

J: TRBJ2-7
V: TRBV19
size: .
D: TRBD2
DNA: TGTGCCAGTAGTCGGGTCGGGACTATCTATCAGTACGAGCAGTACTTC
CDR3: CASSRVGTIYQYEQYF

J: TRBJ2-7
V: TRBV4-1
size: .
D: .
DNA: TGCGCCAGCAGCCAAGTTGGCAATTCCTACGAGCAGTACTTC
CDR3: CASSQVGNSYEQYF